This T cell receptor (beta chain) was found in a study of regulatory T cells in long-lasting Graves disease. Arm-PCR of CDR3 regions and iRepertoire HTBI primers were used to build TCR beta libraries. TCRdb processed the multiplex PCR reads anew with MiXCR; each CDR3 protein has one entry. The profile shows over 400,000 distinct CDR3 sequences, roughly 15% of them singletons. The ends were cut back, 1 base at V and 3 bases at J, with 12 bases in the middle. Looked up from germline, CDR1 is SGHVS and CDR2 is FQNEAQ. The CDR3 contains 15 residues. Time point here: newly diagnosed GD, antithyroid drugs for less than 3 months. PBMCs provided the RNA from which the TCR library was made. These data also featured in a second study, about T cells in Graves' hyperthyroidism and ophthalmopathy.

Sequences were derived from peripheral blood mononuclear cells (PBMCs), sampled at new diagnosis, from a patient treated with antithyroid drugs. This receptor was obtained from a woman between 45 and 65 years old with Graves disease. The gene calls are TRBV7-8 and TRBJ2-5; D ambiguous. CDR3 sequence (DNA): TGTGCCAGCAGCTTAGGGACGACTTTAAAAGAGACCCAGTACTTC. This encodes CASSLGTTLKETQYF.